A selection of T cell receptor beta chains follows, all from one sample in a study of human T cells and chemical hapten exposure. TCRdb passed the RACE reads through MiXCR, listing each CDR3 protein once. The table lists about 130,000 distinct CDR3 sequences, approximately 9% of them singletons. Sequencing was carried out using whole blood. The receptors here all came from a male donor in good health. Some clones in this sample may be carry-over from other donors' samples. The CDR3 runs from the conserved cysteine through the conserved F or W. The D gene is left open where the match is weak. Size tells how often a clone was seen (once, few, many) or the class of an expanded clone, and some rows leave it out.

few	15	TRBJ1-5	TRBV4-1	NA	TGCGCCAGCAGCCAGCGTACCCCTAGCAATCAGCCCCAGCATTTT	CASSQRTPSNQPQHF
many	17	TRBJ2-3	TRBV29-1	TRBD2	TGCAGCGTTGTGGGCCTAGCGGGGGGGTCTGGGGCAGATACGCAGTATTTT	CSVVGLAGGSGADTQYF
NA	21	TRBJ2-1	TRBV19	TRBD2	TGTGCCAGTAGTAGACTAGCGGGAGGGCCAGGAACCCGGAGCTCCTACAATGAGCAGTTCTTC	CASSRLAGGPGTRSSYNEQFF
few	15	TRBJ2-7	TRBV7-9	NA	TGTGCCAGCAGCTCCAGAGAGACACCTATCTACGAGCAGTACTTC	CASSSRETPIYEQYF
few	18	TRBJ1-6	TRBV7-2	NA	TGTGCCAGCAGCTTAAGCCAGGGGAGAGGTATATATAATTCACCCCTCCACTTT	CASSLSQGRGIYNSPLHF
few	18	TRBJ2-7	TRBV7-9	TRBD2	TGTGCCAGCAGCCTAAATCGGGGAGGGGCAGGAGCGTTCTACGAGCAGTACTTC	CASSLNRGGAGAFYEQYF
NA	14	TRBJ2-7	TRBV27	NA	TGTGCCAGCAGTTTCACAGGGTTGGAATACGAGCAGTACTTC	CASSFTGLEYEQYF
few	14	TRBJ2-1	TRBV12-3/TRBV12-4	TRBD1	TGTGCCAGCAGCCACAGGGGATTGGACAATGAGCAGTTCTTC	CASSHRGLDNEQFF
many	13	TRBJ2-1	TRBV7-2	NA	TGTGCCAGCAGACAGACAGTCAGCAATGAGCAGTTCTTC	CASRQTVSNEQFF
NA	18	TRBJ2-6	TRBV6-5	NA	TGTGCCAGCAGTTACGGACCCTTAAGATACTCTGGGGCCAACGTCCTGACTTTC	CASSYGPLRYSGANVLTF
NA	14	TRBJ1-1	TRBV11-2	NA	TGTGCCAGCAGCTTAGGGGAGGGCCACACTGAAGCTTTCTTT	CASSLGEGHTEAFF
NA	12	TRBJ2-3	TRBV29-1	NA	TGCAGCGTTGGCCCTACGACAGATACGCAGTATTTT	CSVGPTTDTQYF
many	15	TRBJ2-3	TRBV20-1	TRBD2	TGCAGTGCTAGAGAGTTAGCGGGGGGGAGGAATACGCAGTATTTT	CSARELAGGRNTQYF
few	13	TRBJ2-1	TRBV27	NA	TGTGCCAGCAGCCTTGCCCCGAGTCATGAGCAGTTCTTC	CASSLAPSHEQFF
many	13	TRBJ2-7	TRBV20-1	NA	TGCAGTGCTGGCGGCAGGAGTTCTTACGAGCAGTACTTC	CSAGGRSSYEQYF
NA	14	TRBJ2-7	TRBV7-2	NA	TGTGCCAGCAGCTTCAGTGGTCCGAACTACGAGCAGTACTTC	CASSFSGPNYEQYF
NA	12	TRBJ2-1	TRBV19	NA	TGTGCCAGTAGTCCGCAGGGGAATGAGCAGTTCTTC	CASSPQGNEQFF
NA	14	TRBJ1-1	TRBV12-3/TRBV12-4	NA	TGTGCCAGCAGCCCGGAAATAATGAACACTGAAGCTTTCTTT	CASSPEIMNTEAFF
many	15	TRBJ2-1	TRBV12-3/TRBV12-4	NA	TGTGCCAGCAGTTTAGCACCGAGCTCCTACAATGAGCAGTTCTTC	CASSLAPSSYNEQFF
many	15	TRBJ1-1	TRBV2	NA	TGTGCCAGCAGTGAAGCGGACAGCATGAACACTGAAGCTTTCTTT	CASSEADSMNTEAFF
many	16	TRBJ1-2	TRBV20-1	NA	TGCAGTGCTAGAGGGGGTGCAGGGAAAAAAATCGGTGGCTACACCTTC	CSARGGAGKKIGGYTF
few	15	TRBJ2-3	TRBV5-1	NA	TGCGCCAGCAGCTTGGAGGGAGAGGGGTCAGATACGCAGTATTTT	CASSLEGEGSDTQYF
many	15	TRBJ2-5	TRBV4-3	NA	TGCGCCAGCAGCCAAGATAGTAGGCGGAGAGAGACCCAGTACTTC	CASSQDSRRRETQYF
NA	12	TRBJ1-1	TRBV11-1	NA	TGTGCCAGCCCGCAAGGAGACACTGAAGCTTTCTTT	CASPQGDTEAFF
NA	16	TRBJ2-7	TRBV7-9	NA	TGTGCCAGCAGCTCCCATCAGTCAGGGCCACGGTACGAGCAGTACTTC	CASSSHQSGPRYEQYF
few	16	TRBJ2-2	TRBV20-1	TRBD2	TGCAGTGCTAGAGATCTAAGCGGGAGAGTCACCGGGGAGCTGTTTTTT	CSARDLSGRVTGELFF
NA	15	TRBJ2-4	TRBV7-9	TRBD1	TGTGCCAGCAGCGGACAGGGCGAGGCCAAAAACATTCAGTACTTC	CASSGQGEAKNIQYF
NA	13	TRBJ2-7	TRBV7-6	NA	TGTGCCAGCAGCTTCCATGGGGGCAGCGAGCAGTACTTC	CASSFHGGSEQYF
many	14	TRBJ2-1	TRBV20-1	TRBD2	TGCAGTGCTAGGTTCGGCGGGGGATACAATGAGCAGTTCTTC	CSARFGGGYNEQFF
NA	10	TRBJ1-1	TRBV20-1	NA	TGCAGTGCTTTTAACACTGAAGCTTTCTTT	CSAFNTEAFF
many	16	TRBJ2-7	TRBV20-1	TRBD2	TGCAGTGCTAGAGACCTTAGGCGGGAGGCCGCCTACGAGCAGTACTTC	CSARDLRREAAYEQYF
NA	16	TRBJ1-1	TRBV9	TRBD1	TGTGCCAGCAGCGAACAAGCCGGGACAGGAAACACTGAAGCTTTCTTT	CASSEQAGTGNTEAFF
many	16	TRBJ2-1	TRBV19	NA	TGTGCCAGTAGTATGCCCCCGGGCTATTTTGGGAATGAGCAGTTCTTC	CASSMPPGYFGNEQFF
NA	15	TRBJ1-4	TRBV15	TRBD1	TGTGCCACCAGCAGAGATACAGGGGCGAGTGAAAAACTGTTTTTT	CATSRDTGASEKLFF
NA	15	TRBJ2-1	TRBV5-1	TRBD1	TGCGCCAGCAGCTTGGTGGGACAGGGGGCCAATGAGCAGTTCTTC	CASSLVGQGANEQFF
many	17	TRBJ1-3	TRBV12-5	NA	TGTGCTAGTGGTTTCCTAAACCGGACGGCCTCTGGAAACACCATATATTTT	CASGFLNRTASGNTIYF
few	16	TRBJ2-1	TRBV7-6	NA	TGTGCCAGCAGCTTAGATTCCAGGAGCTCCTACAATGAGCAGTTCTTC	CASSLDSRSSYNEQFF
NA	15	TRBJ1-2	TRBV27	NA	TGTGCCAGCAGTTTATCGGACAGTTCTAGCTATGGCTACACCTTC	CASSLSDSSSYGYTF
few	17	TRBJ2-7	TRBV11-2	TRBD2	TGTGCCAGCAGCCTCGGGACTAGCGGGAAGAGCTCCTACGAGCAGTACTTC	CASSLGTSGKSSYEQYF
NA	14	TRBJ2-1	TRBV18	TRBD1	TGTGCCAGCTCACCACTGACAGGGAACAATGAGCAGTTCTTC	CASSPLTGNNEQFF
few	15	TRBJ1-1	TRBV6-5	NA	TGTGCCAGCAGACCCGGGGACAAATTGAACACTGAAGCTTTCTTT	CASRPGDKLNTEAFF
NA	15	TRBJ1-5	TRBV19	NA	TGTGCCAGTAGTATTATGGGTTCCGGCAATCAGCCCCAGCATTTT	CASSIMGSGNQPQHF
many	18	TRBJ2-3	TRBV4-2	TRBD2	TGTGCCAGCAGCGCCGGGACTAGCGGGGGCGGTAGCACAGATACGCAGTATTTT	CASSAGTSGGGSTDTQYF
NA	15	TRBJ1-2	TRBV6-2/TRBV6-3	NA	TGTGCCAGCAAGAAACAAGCTTTAGCTAACTATGGCTACACCTTC	CASKKQALANYGYTF
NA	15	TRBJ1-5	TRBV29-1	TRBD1	TGCAGCGTTGGGAACAGGGGGAGAAACAATCAGCCCCAGCATTTT	CSVGNRGRNNQPQHF
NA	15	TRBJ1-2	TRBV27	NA	TGTGCCAGCAGTTTAAGTGAGGGAGCAACCTATGGCTACACCTTC	CASSLSEGATYGYTF
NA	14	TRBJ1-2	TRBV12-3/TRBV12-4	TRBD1	TGTGCCAGCAGTTTAGCGGTGACAGGGGACGGCTACACCTTC	CASSLAVTGDGYTF
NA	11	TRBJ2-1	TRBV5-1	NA	TGCGCCAGCAGCTTCCGGAATGAGCAGTTCTTC	CASSFRNEQFF
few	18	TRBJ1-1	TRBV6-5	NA	TGTGCCAGCAGTACCCTCTCCCCAGGGGAGGTGGGGGACACTGAAGCTTTCTTT	CASSTLSPGEVGDTEAFF
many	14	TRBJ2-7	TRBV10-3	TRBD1	TGTGCCATCGGGCAGGGGGCTCCAGTTTACGAGCAGTACTTC	CAIGQGAPVYEQYF
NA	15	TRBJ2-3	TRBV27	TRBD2	TGTGCCAGCAAGCTAGCGGGAGTCGAAACAGATACGCAGTATTTT	CASKLAGVETDTQYF
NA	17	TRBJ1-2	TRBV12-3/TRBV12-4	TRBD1	TGTGCCAGCAGTTTTTCGAGGACAGGGGCGGAGGCCTATGGCTACACCTTC	CASSFSRTGAEAYGYTF
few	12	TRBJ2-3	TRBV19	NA	TGTGCCAGTAGTATAGGGGGGGACACGCAGTATTTT	CASSIGGDTQYF
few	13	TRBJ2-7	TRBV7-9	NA	TGTGCCAGCAGCTTAGGAACAGTCTACGAGCAGTACTTC	CASSLGTVYEQYF
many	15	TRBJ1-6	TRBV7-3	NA	TGTGCCAGCAGCTTATTGGGTTCCTATAATTCACCCCTCCACTTT	CASSLLGSYNSPLHF
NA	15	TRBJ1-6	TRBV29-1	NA	TGCAGCGTCCTGCTGGAAGGCTCCTATAATTCACCCCTCCACTTT	CSVLLEGSYNSPLHF